The next 24 T cell receptor beta chains were all read from a single sample in a study of CD8 T cells in ankylosing spondylitis. TCRdb re-called the 5' RACE reads through MiXCR, storing one row per CDR3 protein. This sample has about 320,000 distinct CDR3 sequences, with roughly 10% found just once. The specimen was blood, either unsorted or a sorted T cell fraction (not recorded which). These receptors originate from a female donor with ankylosing spondylitis or in good health (not recorded which).

The CDR3 DNA is TGTGCCAGCAGTTTTAGGGGTCCTCAGTACTTC. It specifies CASSFRGPQYF. The V gene is TRBV28, the J gene TRBJ2-7, with a possible D match to TRBD1 (5 bases). Per germline, CDR1 MDHEN and CDR2 SYDVKM. The ends were cut back, 3 bases at V and 10 bases at J, with 10 bases in the middle. This CDR3 region has 11 residues.

At least ten counts were recorded for this clonotype. This rearrangement joins TRBV20-1 to TRBJ1-6; unclear D gene. The CDR3 spans 14 residues. Trimming stripped 0 bases from V and 5 bases from J, with 8 bases between. Germline CDR1 and CDR2: DFQATT and SNEGSKA (reference sequence). CDR3: CSAREPQNNSPLHF. For the CDR3, the DNA is TGCAGTGCTAGAGAACCACAGAATAATTCACCCCTCCACTTT.

This clonotype was picked up many times. The rearrangement joins TRBV5-1 to TRBJ1-1; possible D gene TRBD1, 5 bases. The germline CDR1 and CDR2 sequences are SGHRS and YFSETQ. V was cut by 10 bases and J by 8 bases, with 15 bases left in between. The CDR3 totals 11 residues. CDR3 sequence (DNA): TGCGCCGTAAACGGGGGGGGAGAAGCTTTCTTT. This translates into CAVNGGGEAFF.

This clonotype occurred many times. The chain recombines TRBV6-5 with TRBJ1-4; TRBD1 is a possible D gene (5 bases). Germline V CDR1 and CDR2: MNHEY, SVGAGI. Between the trimmed V and J ends, which lost 0 bases and 8 bases, there was a span of 13 bases. This CDR3 has 15 amino acids. The CDR3 coding sequence is TGTGCCAGCAGTTACTCGACCGGGGCCGGGGAAAAACTGTTTTTT. This gives the protein CASSYSTGAGEKLFF.

This clonotype was seen repeatedly, ten times or more. This chain uses TRBV20-1 with TRBJ2-7, with D possibly matching TRBD2 (6 bases). Germline CDR1 DFQATT, CDR2 SNEGSKA (reference sequence). V was trimmed by 3 bases and J by 10 bases, leaving 19 bases between them. This CDR3 comprises 13 residues. The CDR3, as DNA: TGCAGTGCTAGCCCCGGAGGGTCAGGGATACAGTACTTC. Translation gives CSASPGGSGIQYF.

J is TRBJ2-5 and V is TRBV20-1, with 7 nucleotides matching TRBD2. CDR1 is DFQATT, CDR2 SNEGSKA, per germline (reference sequence). V lost 1 base, J lost 5 bases, and 10 bases stayed unmatched. This CDR3 comprises 15 residues. CDR3 DNA: TGCAGTGCTAGAGGGGGCGGGAGTAGGTTGGAGACCCAGTACTTC. Translated: CSARGGGSRLETQYF.

Many counts were recorded for this clonotype. The chain is built from TRBV20-1 and TRBJ1-4; the D is unclear. Trimming took off 0 bases at V and 6 bases at J, with 14 bases between the two ends. The CDR3 runs to 15 residues. Germline CDR1 and CDR2: DFQATT and SNEGSKA (reference sequence). CDR3 DNA sequence: TGCAGTGCTAGAGAGTGGTTAGGGAAGTATGAAAAACTGTTTTTT. It specifies CSAREWLGKYEKLFF.

This clonotype was seen at least ten times. The chain uses TRBV15 and TRBJ2-2; no clear D. The CDR3 totals 14 residues. Germline-derived CDR1 and CDR2 are LNHNV and YYDKDF (reference sequence). V was trimmed by 3 bases and J by 7 bases, leaving 12 bases between them. CDR3 loop: CATSRFYDGGELFF. The CDR3, as DNA: TGTGCCACCAGCAGGTTTTATGACGGCGGGGAGCTGTTTTTT.

This clonotype came up many times. The V gene is TRBV5-6, the J gene TRBJ1-2; 7 nucleotides align to TRBD1. With V trimmed by 4 bases and J by 4 bases, 13 bases remained unmatched. Looked up from germline, CDR1 is SGHDT and CDR2 is YYEEEE. The CDR3 length is 16 residues. The CDR3 bases are TGTGCCAGCAGCCTGTACAGACAGGGCAGGGGCTATGGCTACACCTTC. This translates into CASSLYRQGRGYGYTF.

This clonotype has at least ten counts. The chain is built from TRBV29-1 and TRBJ1-1; D may be TRBD1 (5 bases). The V and J ends lost 4 bases and 11 bases respectively, with 11 bases between them. The germline gives CDR1 SQVTM, CDR2 ANQGSEA. The CDR3 spans 10 residues. DNA of the CDR3: TGCAGCGTTGGACAGCTCGAGGCTTTCTTT. It yields the protein CSVGQLEAFF. The full variable domain, in which reference TRBV29-1 and TRBJ1-1 provide the parts outside the CDR3, is SAVISQKPSRDICQRGTSLTIQCQVDSQVTMMFWYRQQPGQSLTLIATANQGSEATYESGFVIDKFPISRPNLTFSTLTVSNMSPEDSSIYLCSVGQLEAFFGQGTRLTVV.

This clonotype appeared many times. The DNA for the CDR3 is TGCAGTGCTAGTACCGTAAACAATGAGCAGTTCTTC. This codes for CSASTVNNEQFF. This rearrangement joins TRBV20-1 to TRBJ2-1; no clear D. The germline CDR1 and CDR2 sequences are DFQATT and SNEGSKA (reference sequence). Deletions cut 3 bases from V and 5 bases from J, with 8 bases between. This CDR3 has 12 amino acids.

This clonotype was counted between two and nine times. The J gene is TRBJ2-1, the V gene TRBV4-1, with a weak D call TRBD1 (5 bases). The V and J ends lost 2 bases and 5 bases respectively, with 19 bases between them. Germline V gene sequence: CDR1 MGHRA, CDR2 YSYEKL. The CDR3 covers 17 residues. CDR3: CASSQPTKGSRDNEQFF. CDR3 nucleotides: TGCGCCAGCAGCCAACCCACAAAGGGGTCTCGGGACAATGAGCAGTTCTTC.

The sample holds many counts of this clonotype. The rearrangement links TRBV28 to TRBJ2-7, with 7 bases matching TRBD2. Germline lookup yields CDR1 MDHEN and CDR2 SYDVKM. Trimming at V came to 6 bases and at J to 1 base, leaving 3 bases not matched to a gene. This CDR3 spans 13 amino acids. CDR3 bases: TGTGCCAGCAGAAGCGGGGTATCCTACGAGCAGTACTTC. Residues: CASRSGVSYEQYF.

The rearrangement links TRBV7-8 to TRBJ2-7; TRBD1 aligns across 9 bases. This CDR3 has 15 residues. The germline gives CDR1 SGHVS, CDR2 FQNEAQ. V shed 5 bases and J 4 bases; nucleotides not matched to a gene: 9. The CDR3 coding sequence is TGTGCCAGCAGCACCTCCGGGACAGGGAGGTACGAGCAGTACTTC. Its protein product is CASSTSGTGRYEQYF.

The chain uses TRBV5-1 and TRBJ1-1; a possible D gene is TRBD1 (5 bases). Germline-derived CDR1 and CDR2 are SGHRS and YFSETQ. This CDR3 has 13 residues. The germline V and J ends were trimmed by 3 bases and 6 bases, with 12 bases remaining between them. Here the CDR3 reads CASSWDPNAEAFF. CDR3 DNA sequence: TGCGCCAGCAGCTGGGACCCTAACGCTGAAGCTTTCTTT.

This clonotype was counted at least ten times. V is TRBV20-1 and J is TRBJ1-6; no firm D call. Between the trimmed V and J ends, which lost 6 bases and 8 bases, there was a span of 14 bases. This CDR3 has 13 amino acids. CDR1 DFQATT and CDR2 SNEGSKA come from the germline V gene (reference sequence). CDR3 coding DNA: TGCAGTGCGGACCGTTTGAGGGATTCACCCCTCCACTTT. Translated, it gives CSADRLRDSPLHF.

The gene calls are TRBV5-1 and TRBJ2-5; 10 positions match TRBD2. V gave up 0 bases and J gave up 4 bases; unmatched junction bases: 12. This CDR3 has 18 amino acids. CDR1 SGHRS and CDR2 YFSETQ come from the germline V gene. For the CDR3, the DNA is TGCGCCAGCAGCTTGGGGACTAGCGGACAAATGGTCCGAGAGACCCAGTACTTC. Protein sequence: CASSLGTSGQMVRETQYF. Together with reference TRBV5-1 and TRBJ2-5, the CDR3 gives the full variable domain: KAGVTQTPRYLIKTRGQQVTLSCSPISGHRSVSWYQQTPGQGLQFLFEYFSETQRNKGNFPGRFSGRQFSNSRSEMNVSTLELGDSALYLCASSLGTSGQMVRETQYFGPGTRLLVL.

The chain is built from TRBV20-1 and TRBJ1-4; no definite D call. Between the trimmed V and J ends, which lost 5 bases and 0 bases, there was a span of 7 bases. CDR3 length equals 13 residues. Germline V gene data show CDR1 as DFQATT and CDR2 as SNEGSKA (reference sequence). The CDR3 DNA is TGCAGTGCTCAGCTTACAACTAATGAAAAACTGTTTTTT. Amino acids: CSAQLTTNEKLFF.

In its sample, this clonotype was seen many times. The chain joins TRBV9 to TRBJ2-1; TRBD2 matches at 7 bases. Germline trimming cut 4 bases from V and 9 bases from J; bases unmatched to any gene: 13. Germline CDR1 SGDLS, CDR2 YYNGEE. This CDR3 comprises 15 residues. CDR3 sequence reads: CASSRDYRKHGEQFF. The CDR3 region has the DNA TGTGCCAGCAGCCGGGACTATCGAAAACATGGTGAGCAGTTCTTC.

The CDR3 DNA is TGTGCCAGCAGCCAAGATAGAACTGCCAACTCCTACGAGCAGTACTTC. Encoded protein: CASSQDRTANSYEQYF. This chain uses TRBV4-2 with TRBJ2-7; D gene uncertain. Between the trimmed V and J ends, which lost 0 bases and 0 bases, there was a span of 12 bases. CDR3 length: 16 amino acids. Germline V gene sequence: CDR1 LGHNA, CDR2 YNFKEQ.

This clonotype was recorded at least ten times. The chain couples TRBV5-1 to TRBJ2-3; no firm D call. Germline V gives CDR1 SGHRS, CDR2 YFSETQ. V lost 1 base, J lost 2 bases, and 11 bases lay in between. The CDR3 is 15 amino acids. The CDR3 DNA sequence: TGCGCCAGCAGCTTGAGTCTTAGGGCCACAGATACGCAGTATTTT. It specifies CASSLSLRATDTQYF.

The chain joins TRBV21-1 to TRBJ2-2; TRBD2 is the table's D call, not checked against the DNA. TRBV21-1 is termed a pseudogene. The CDR3 is made up of 20 amino acids. Here the CDR3 reads CASSKVSHPGLAGNTGELFF. DNA of the CDR3: TGTGCCAGCAGCAAAGTGTCCCATCCGGGACTAGCGGGAAACACCGGGGAGCTGTTTTTT.

In its sample, this clonotype was seen many times. The rearrangement links TRBV7-6 to TRBJ2-1, with TRBD2 matching 8 bases. CDR3 length: 16 residues. J lost 3 bases, V lost 1 base, and 5 bases had no gene match. Germline CDR1 reads SGHVS; CDR2 reads FNYEAQ. The CDR3 sequence: CASSLEQAGVYNEQFF. CDR3 bases: TGTGCCAGCAGCTTAGAACAAGCGGGAGTCTACAATGAGCAGTTCTTC.

This clonotype was observed at least ten times. The V and J genes are TRBV10-3 and TRBJ2-1; 10 nucleotides line up with TRBD2. The CDR3 length is 19 residues. Trimming took 0 bases from V and 1 from J; bases not matched to a gene: 9. The germline V gene has CDR1 ENHRY and CDR2 SYGVKD. CDR3 bases: TGTGCCATCAGTGAGTCTCTAAGCGGGAGGGGAGGGTCCTACAATGAGCAGTTCTTC. Protein product: CAISESLSGRGGSYNEQFF.